Listed below are T cell receptor beta chains from one sample, sequenced in a study of blood T cell repertoires in COVID-19. TCRdb keeps only in-frame clones here, not all; method: immunoSEQ multiplex PCR. The table records approximately 100,000 clones, under 85% of them present only once. Sequenced sample: peripheral blood. These receptors were obtained from a man aged 65-85 years with acute or convalescent COVID-19. Each CDR3 is given with its conserved first and last residue. D genes are given only for firm matches. Where a row states a size, it is once, few, many or the class of an expanded clone; other rows omit it.

v_call	clone_size	j_call	d_call	cdr3_nt	cdr3_aa
TRBV19	.	TRBJ1-5	TRBD1	TGTGCCAGTAGTATTCTGGCGTCAGGGGGAGGACAGCCCCAGCATTTT	CASSILASGGGQPQHF
TRBV4-2	once	TRBJ2-3	TRBD1	TGTGCCAGCAGCCAGCGGGACAGGGAGGCAGATACGCAGTATTTT	CASSQRDREADTQYF
TRBV5-5	.	TRBJ2-1	.	TGTGCCAGCAGCTTGGGTCAGGGGGGACGGAATGAGCAGTTCTTC	CASSLGQGGRNEQFF
TRBV28	.	TRBJ2-7	.	TGTGCCAGCAGTTACGCGACTAGTATCCCGTCCTACGAGCAGTACTTC	CASSYATSIPSYEQYF
TRBV24-1	.	TRBJ1-5	TRBD1	TGTGCCACAGCACAGGGGAGAAGCAATCAGCCCCAGCATTTT	CATAQGRSNQPQHF
TRBV7-3	.	TRBJ2-5	.	TGTGCCAGCAGCCGTCAGCCGGGGCAAGAGACCCAGTACTTC	CASSRQPGQETQYF
TRBV18	.	TRBJ1-1	TRBD1	TGTGCCAGCTCACCCGGACAGGGAGAAGCTTTCTTT	CASSPGQGEAFF
TRBV19	.	TRBJ1-1	.	TGTGCCAGTAGTATGATGTCGCGCACTGAAGCTTTCTTT	CASSMMSRTEAFF
TRBV24-1	.	TRBJ2-2	.	TGTGCCACCAGTGAGGCCGGGACTTCAAGAGCCGGGGAGCTGTTTTTT	CATSEAGTSRAGELFF
TRBV2	few	TRBJ1-5	.	TGTGCCAGCAGTGGACTTTATAGCAATCAGCCCCAGCATTTT	CASSGLYSNQPQHF
TRBV24-1	.	TRBJ2-3	.	TGTGCCACCAGTGAATTACAGGGTGCAGGGTCGGGAGATACGCAGTATTTT	CATSELQGAGSGDTQYF